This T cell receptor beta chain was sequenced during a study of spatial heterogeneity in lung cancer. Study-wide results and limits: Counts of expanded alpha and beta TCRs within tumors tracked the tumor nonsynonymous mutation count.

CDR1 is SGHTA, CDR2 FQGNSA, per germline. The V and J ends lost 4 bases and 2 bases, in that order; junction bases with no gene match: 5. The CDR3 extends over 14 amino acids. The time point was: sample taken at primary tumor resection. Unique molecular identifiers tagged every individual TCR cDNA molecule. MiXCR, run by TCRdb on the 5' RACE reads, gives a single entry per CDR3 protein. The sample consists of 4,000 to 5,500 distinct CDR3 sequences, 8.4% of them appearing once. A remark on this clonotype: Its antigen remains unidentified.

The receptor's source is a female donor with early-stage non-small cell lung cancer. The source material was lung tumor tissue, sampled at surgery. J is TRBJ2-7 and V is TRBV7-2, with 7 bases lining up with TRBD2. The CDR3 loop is CASSSTRGAYEQYF. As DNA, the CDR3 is TGTGCCAGCAGCTCAACACGGGGGGCCTACGAGCAGTACTTC.